The 22 T cell receptor beta chains reported below all come from one sample, sequenced in a study of blood T cells in healthy people across ages. A J-beta primer mix and a sample-barcoded 5' primer were used in a second PCR of about 7 to 12 cycles. One entry per CDR3 protein results from TCRdb running MiXCR on the 5' RACE reads. The table records 900,000 to 950,000 distinct CDR3 sequences, under 35% of them present only once. The sample was also linked to a second study, of T cells of mothers and their children.

The sequenced sample was blood. Receptor source: a woman in her forties in good health.

This chain links TRBV5-1 with TRBJ2-1; TRBD2 is a possible D gene (5 bases). Looked up from germline, CDR1 is SGHRS and CDR2 is YFSETQ. Trimming took 0 bases from V and 6 from J, leaving 10 bases between them. The CDR3 has 14 amino acids. The CDR3 protein is CASSLVVGSNEQFF. The CDR3, as DNA: TGCGCCAGCAGCTTGGTCGTAGGGAGCAATGAGCAGTTCTTC.

The gene calls are TRBV10-3 and TRBJ1-5, with D unclear. This CDR3 is 15 amino acids long. Germline V lookup: CDR1 ENHRY, CDR2 SYGVKD. Trimming removed 0 bases at V and 4 bases at J, with 10 bases between. The CDR3 coding sequence is TGTGCCATCAGTGAGTCGGGTAGGGAGAATCAGCCCCAGCATTTT. It translates to CAISESGRENQPQHF.

This clonotype was observed at least ten times. The gene calls are TRBV7-2 and TRBJ2-5; 9 bases match TRBD2. The CDR3 runs 15 residues. Per the germline V gene, CDR1 is SGHTA and CDR2 is FQGNSA. V trimming: 0 bases; J trimming: 4 bases; junction bases outside the gene matches: 3. The DNA for the CDR3 is TGTGCCAGCAGCTTAGCCCTAGCGGGGAGAGAGACCCAGTACTTC. It specifies CASSLALAGRETQYF.

The chain links TRBV28 to TRBJ2-1, with D hard to call. The end of the DNA aligns better with TRBJ2-7, so the J call may be wrong. The length of the CDR3 is 12 residues. Looked up from germline, CDR1 is MDHEN and CDR2 is SYDVKM. The CDR3 nucleotides are TGTGCCAGCACTCTAGGATACAATGAGCAGTACTTC. Translation: CASTLGYNEQYF.

CDR3 nucleotides: TGTGCCAGCAGCCCTACAGGGGTAGGAGCTTTCTTT. As protein: CASSPTGVGAFF. The genes are TRBV7-2 and TRBJ1-1, with 7 bases aligning to TRBD1. In germline, CDR1 is SGHTA, CDR2 FQGNSA. The CDR3 consists of 12 residues. The V gene end was trimmed by 5 bases and the J gene end by 10 bases; junction bases not matched to a gene: 7.

This clonotype has a count of ten or more. The chain joins TRBV20-1 to TRBJ2-5; 11 positions agree with TRBD2. J gave up 2 bases and V 1 base, and 18 bases lay outside the gene matches. This CDR3 has 20 amino acids. Germline CDR1 DFQATT, CDR2 SNEGSKA (reference sequence). CDR3 region: CSARGGLLAGVHQPQETQYF. The CDR3 nucleotides read TGCAGTGCTAGAGGAGGGCTACTAGCGGGGGTTCACCAACCTCAAGAGACCCAGTACTTC.

Comments on this clonotype: With a much larger clone just one base away, this may be a read error. The chain uses TRBV29-1 and TRBJ1-6; 8 bases align to TRBD1. This CDR3 is 15 amino acids long. Germline CDR1 is SQVTM and CDR2 is ANQGSEA. V lost 7 bases, J lost 10 bases, and 15 bases stayed unmatched. The CDR3 DNA reads TGCAGCGGACGAGAATCGGACAGGGTTCAGTCACCCCTCCACTTT. Its protein product is CSGRESDRVQSPLHF.

The chain couples TRBV24-1 to TRBJ2-3, with D perhaps TRBD1 or TRBD2 (6 bases each). Trimming took off 3 bases at V and 6 bases at J, with 18 bases between the two ends. Germline CDR1 is KGHDR and CDR2 is SFDVKD. CDR3 size: 16 residues. The CDR3 DNA sequence: TGTGCCACCAGTGATCCTTCAGAATGGGGGGCGGATACGCAGTATTTT. This encodes CATSDPSEWGADTQYF.

This clonotype has a handful of counts. The V call is TRBV27, the J call TRBJ2-5, with D maybe TRBD1 (5 bases). Germline assignment: CDR1 MNHEY and CDR2 SMNVEV (reference sequence). The CDR3 extends over 14 amino acids. The V gene lost 4 bases and the J gene lost 5 bases, with 14 bases spanning the gap. This chain's CDR3 is CASSSSTDRETQYF. The CDR3, as DNA: TGTGCCAGCAGTTCCTCGACAGATAGGGAGACCCAGTACTTC.

The sample holds a few counts of this clonotype. The chain couples TRBV7-8 to TRBJ1-5; a possible D gene is TRBD1 (5 bases). Trimming cost V 3 bases and J 7 bases, with 13 bases left between them. The CDR3 has 14 amino acids. Germline values: CDR1 SGHVS, CDR2 FQNEAQ. For the CDR3, the DNA is TGTGCCAGCAGCTTTTCGCAGGGCGGCCAGCCCCAGCATTTT. Encoded protein: CASSFSQGGQPQHF.

This clonotype was seen ten or more times. CDR3 sequence: CASSFNEQFF. Here the CDR3 DNA reads TGTGCCAGCAGTTTCAATGAGCAGTTCTTC. The rearrangement joins TRBV7-9 to TRBJ2-1; D call uncertain. CDR3 length: 10 amino acids. The germline V and J ends were trimmed by 6 bases and 6 bases, with 3 bases remaining between them. Germline assignment: CDR1 SEHNR and CDR2 FQNEAQ (reference sequence).

DNA of the CDR3: TGTGCCAGCAGGCCAGGAGGCACTGAAGCTTTCTTT. It is translated as CASRPGGTEAFF. The chain uses TRBV7-9 and TRBJ1-1; D gene unclear. V was trimmed by 6 bases and J by 4 bases, leaving 9 bases between them. The CDR3 is 12 residues long. Germline V gene lookup returns CDR1 SEHNR and CDR2 FQNEAQ (reference sequence).

This clonotype has ten or more counts. V is TRBV30 and J is TRBJ2-7; 11 bases fit TRBD2. V lost 1 base, J lost 2 bases, and 1 base stayed unmatched. There are 14 residues in the CDR3. Germline V lookup: CDR1 GTSNPN, CDR2 SVGIG (reference sequence). CDR3 DNA: TGTGCCTGGAGTGGTAGCGGGGGGGCCTACGAGCAGTACTTC. It yields the protein CAWSGSGGAYEQYF.

The table lists this clonotype with many counts. The rearrangement joins TRBV20-1 to TRBJ2-3; D call uncertain. The CDR3 length is 15 residues. Germline CDR1 reads DFQATT; CDR2 reads SNEGSKA (reference sequence). Trimming left V 0 bases short and J 2 bases short, with 12 bases between. CDR3 coding DNA: TGCAGTGCTAGAGATCGGGTTTCTCCCACAGATACGCAGTATTTT. It yields the protein CSARDRVSPTDTQYF.

Of note for this clonotype: A read error may produce the germline difference seen at one junction end. The V call is TRBV29-1, the J call TRBJ2-7; no definite D call. CDR3 length equals 11 residues. Germline V gives CDR1 SQVTM, CDR2 ANQGSEA. The CDR3 protein is CGVERDYEQYF. The CDR3 bases are TGCGGCGTTGAGAGAGACTACGAGCAGTACTTC.

V usage is TRBV7-2 and J usage is TRBJ2-1; D might be TRBD2 (6 bases). Germline CDR1 is SGHTA and CDR2 is FQGNSA. V was trimmed by 4 bases and J by 9 bases, leaving 19 bases between them. CDR3 length: 15 amino acids. CDR3 region: CASSSSRDSVSEQFF. CDR3 in DNA: TGTGCCAGCAGCTCATCTCGGGACTCTGTCTCTGAGCAGTTCTTC.

Regarding this clonotype: One base away lies a much larger clone, so this may be a sequencing read error. The chain joins TRBV10-3 to TRBJ2-7; the D gene is possibly TRBD1 (6 bases). The end of the DNA fits TRBJ2-5 better, so the J call may be wrong. The CDR3 runs to 19 residues. CDR1 ENHRY and CDR2 SYGVKD come from the germline V gene. The CDR3 DNA sequence: TGTGCCATCAGTGAGTCCGATAGTGGGTACAGGGAAGATGGAGAGACCCAGTACTTC. Translating it yields CAISESDSGYREDGETQYF.

Note on this clonotype: Mismatch with germline at one junction end may stem from a read error. The DNA of the CDR3 is TGTAGTGCTGGAGGACTAGCGGGAGTAGGGACCCAGTACTTC. This encodes CSAGGLAGVGTQYF. The V and J genes are TRBV20-1 and TRBJ2-5; 13 bases match TRBD2. This CDR3 is 14 amino acids long. In germline, CDR1 is DFQATT, CDR2 SNEGSKA (reference sequence).

This clonotype turned up a few times. The V call is TRBV7-9, the J call TRBJ2-7; maybe TRBD1 (6 bases). V lost 2 bases to trimming and J lost 4 bases, with 12 bases between them. Germline values: CDR1 SEHNR, CDR2 FQNEAQ (reference sequence). There are 14 residues in the CDR3. The DNA of the CDR3 is TGTGCCAGCAGCTTAACAGGGATCCAGTACGAGCAGTACTTC. Its translation is CASSLTGIQYEQYF.

J is TRBJ2-5 and V is TRBV3-1; 7 nucleotides match TRBD2. CDR3 length: 16 residues. CDR1 and CDR2 from the germline V gene are LGHDT and YNNKEL (reference sequence). Losses at the gene ends were 2 bases for V and 2 bases for J; bases not matched to a gene: 8. CDR3 residues: CASSQFGSGAQETQYF. For the CDR3, the DNA is TGTGCCAGCAGCCAATTTGGAAGCGGGGCTCAAGAGACCCAGTACTTC.

In its sample, this clonotype was seen many times. CDR3 sequence: CASWESGDIGYTF. The CDR3 DNA reads as TGTGCCAGCTGGGAGTCAGGGGACATTGGCTACACCTTC. The chain uses TRBV10-3 and TRBJ1-2; D is possibly TRBD1 (6 bases). The germline gives CDR1 ENHRY, CDR2 SYGVKD. The CDR3 contains 13 residues. V was cut by 10 bases and J by 7 bases, with 19 bases left in between.

V and J are TRBV9 and TRBJ2-5, with 11 bases lining up with TRBD2. The V and J ends lost 4 bases and 2 bases, in that order; junction bases with no gene match: 4. Germline V gives CDR1 SGDLS, CDR2 YYNGEE. This CDR3 contains 15 residues. CDR3 residues: CASSTSGGQQETQYF. The CDR3 nucleotides are TGTGCCAGCAGCACTAGCGGGGGACAACAAGAGACCCAGTACTTC.